The 13 T cell receptor beta chains below come from one sample, sequenced in a study of chemoradiotherapy in HPV16-positive cancers. TCRdb's table, derived via immunoSEQ multiplex PCR, lists solely in-frame clones and lacks some. The profile covers about 35,000 clones, with around 93% appearing a single time and around 3.4% taken by the ten largest. Source: blood, taken from a patient who underwent chemoradiotherapy. These TCRs come from a human donor with HPV-associated anogenital cancer.

The chain combines TRBV18 with TRBJ2-2, with TRBD2 matching over 10 bases. Germline lookup yields CDR1 KGHSH and CDR2 LQKENI. V lost 3 bases and J lost 4; bases outside the gene matches: 8. This CDR3 has 17 residues. In nucleotides, the CDR3 is TGTGCCAGCTCACCTCAGCGGGGGGGCTCCGGCACCGGGGAGCTGTTTTTT. It yields the protein CASSPQRGGSGTGELFF.

The rearrangement joins TRBV9 to TRBJ1-5; possibly TRBD1 for D (5 bases). V lost 3 bases and J 5 bases, leaving 12 bases between the germline ends. The CDR3 has 14 amino acids. The V gene's germline CDR1 is SGDLS and CDR2 YYNGEE. CDR3 sequence reads: CASSAWGKDQPQHF. In nucleotides, the CDR3 is TGTGCCAGCAGCGCTTGGGGGAAGGATCAGCCCCAGCATTTT.

The rearrangement uses TRBV6-6 and TRBJ2-2; 9 bases are a match to TRBD1. Germline values: CDR1 MNHNY, CDR2 SVGAGI (reference sequence). This CDR3 comprises 15 residues. V gave up 5 bases and J gave up 6 bases; unmatched junction bases: 7. CDR3 sequence: CASSAPGQGPGELFF. CDR3 DNA: TGTGCCAGCAGTGCGCCGGGACAGGGTCCCGGGGAGCTGTTTTTT.

The CDR3: CASSAGSFPDNEQFF. In DNA, the CDR3 is TGTGCCAGCAGCGCTGGATCCTTCCCGGACAATGAGCAGTTCTTC. The chain links TRBV9 to TRBJ2-1; D remains ambiguous. CDR3 size: 15 residues. Trimming removed 3 bases at V and 5 bases at J, with 15 bases between. From germline, CDR1 is SGDLS and CDR2 YYNGEE.

The chain uses TRBV5-1 and TRBJ2-3, with TRBD1 matching 8 bases. Germline CDR1 reads SGHRS; CDR2 reads YFSETQ. V lost 1 base and J lost 5; bases outside the gene matches: 9. CDR3 length: 16 amino acids. The CDR3 loop reads CASSLRDRTSGDTQYF. For the CDR3, the DNA is TGCGCCAGCAGCTTGAGGGACAGGACTTCAGGAGATACGCAGTATTTT.

This clone was seen a single time. The chain is built from TRBV11-2 and TRBJ2-3; D perhaps matches TRBD2 (5 bases). Germline assignment: CDR1 SGHAT and CDR2 FQNNGV. The CDR3 length is 14 residues. V was cut by 5 bases and J by 3 bases, with 12 bases left in between. The CDR3 reads CASSPPGLTDTQYF. The DNA for the CDR3 is TGTGCCAGCAGCCCGCCCGGACTGACAGATACGCAGTATTTT.

In nucleotides, the CDR3 is TGTGCCAGCAGCGAGACAGGGGGTGATCATGGCTACACCTTC. It translates to CASSETGGDHGYTF. The chain carries TRBV7-9 and TRBJ1-2; 9 nucleotides line up with TRBD1. This CDR3 has 14 residues. Germline V gene data show CDR1 as SEHNR and CDR2 as FQNEAQ (reference sequence). V shed 5 bases and J 6 bases; nucleotides not matched to a gene: 7.

The chain combines TRBV9 with TRBJ1-1, with D perhaps TRBD1 (5 bases). Trimming shortened V by 3 bases and J by 6 bases, and 12 bases separated the two germline ends. The CDR3 extends over 13 amino acids. CDR1 is SGDLS, CDR2 YYNGEE, per germline. CDR3: CASSAGGESEAFF. The DNA of the CDR3 is TGTGCCAGCAGCGCGGGAGGGGAATCTGAAGCTTTCTTT.

This chain joins TRBV7-9 and TRBJ1-2; D gene ambiguous. Trimming left V 1 base short and J 6 bases short, with 12 bases between. CDR3 length: 14 residues. CDR1 and CDR2 from the germline V gene are SEHNR and FQNEAQ (reference sequence). Here the CDR3 DNA reads TGTGCCAGCAGCTTAGAGGGCCTCGGGGATGGCTACACCTTC. Translated, it gives CASSLEGLGDGYTF. Supplemented by reference TRBV7-9 and TRBJ1-2, the full variable domain reads DTGVSQNPRHKITKRGQNVTFRCDPISEHNRLYWYRQTLGQGPEFLTYFQNEAQLEKSRLLSDRFSAERPKGSFSTLEIQRTEQGDSAMYLCASSLEGLGDGYTFGSGTRLTVV.

The rearrangement joins TRBV5-5 to TRBJ1-5; D ambiguous. The V gene's germline CDR1 is SGHKS and CDR2 YYEKEE (reference sequence). The CDR3 consists of 13 residues. Trimming removed 4 bases from V and 5 bases from J, with 10 bases in between. The CDR3 DNA sequence: TGTGCCAGCAGCAAAAATTGGGATCAGCCCCAGCATTTT. Translation gives CASSKNWDQPQHF.

This sequence joins TRBV6-5 and TRBJ1-1; 9 bases are a match to TRBD1. This CDR3 contains 14 residues. The germline V gene encodes CDR1 MNHEY and CDR2 SVGAGI. J lost 5 bases, V lost 6 bases, and 7 bases had no gene match. The CDR3 bases are TGTGCCAGCAGCTCCAACAGGGGGCTGACTGAAGCTTTCTTT. Encoded protein: CASSSNRGLTEAFF.

The chain links TRBV18 to TRBJ1-2, with 9 bases fitting TRBD1. Trimming took 2 bases from V and 4 from J; bases not matched to a gene: 5. CDR1 and CDR2 (germline): KGHSH, LQKENI. The CDR3 runs to 15 residues. CDR3 nucleotide sequence: TGTGCCAGCTCACCAGACAGGGGGTTAACCTATGGCTACACCTTC. Translated: CASSPDRGLTYGYTF.

V usage is TRBV7-2 and J usage is TRBJ2-5; TRBD1 agrees at 9 bases. Germline values: CDR1 SGHTA, CDR2 FQGNSA. Trimming took 5 bases from V and 5 from J; bases not matched to a gene: 6. CDR3 length: 14 residues. The chain's CDR3 is CASSPTGGGETQYF. CDR3 coding DNA: TGTGCCAGCAGCCCTACAGGGGGCGGTGAGACCCAGTACTTC.